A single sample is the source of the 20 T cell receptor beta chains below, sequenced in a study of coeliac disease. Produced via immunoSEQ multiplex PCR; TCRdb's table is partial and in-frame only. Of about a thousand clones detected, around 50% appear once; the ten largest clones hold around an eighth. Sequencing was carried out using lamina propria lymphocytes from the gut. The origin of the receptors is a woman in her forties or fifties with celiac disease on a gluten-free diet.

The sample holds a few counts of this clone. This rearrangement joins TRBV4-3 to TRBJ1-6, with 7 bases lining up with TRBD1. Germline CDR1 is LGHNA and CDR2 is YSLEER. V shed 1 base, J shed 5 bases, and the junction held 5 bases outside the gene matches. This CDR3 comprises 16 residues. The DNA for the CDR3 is TGCGCCAGCAGCCAAGCCGTCAGGGGGAATAATTCACCCCTCCACTTT. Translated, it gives CASSQAVRGNNSPLHF.

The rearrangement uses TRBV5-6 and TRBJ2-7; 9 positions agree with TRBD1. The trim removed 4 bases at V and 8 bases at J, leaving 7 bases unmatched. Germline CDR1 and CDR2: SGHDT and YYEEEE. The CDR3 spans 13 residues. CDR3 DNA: TGTGCCAGCAGCCAAGGGACAGGGTCGCAGCAGTACTTC. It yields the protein CASSQGTGSQQYF. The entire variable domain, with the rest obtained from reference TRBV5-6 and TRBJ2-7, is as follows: DAGVTQSPTHLIKTRGQQVTLRCSPKSGHDTVSWYQQALGQGPQFIFQYYEEEERQRGNFPDRFSGHQFPNYSSELNVNALLLGDSALYLCASSQGTGSQQYFGPGTRLTVT.

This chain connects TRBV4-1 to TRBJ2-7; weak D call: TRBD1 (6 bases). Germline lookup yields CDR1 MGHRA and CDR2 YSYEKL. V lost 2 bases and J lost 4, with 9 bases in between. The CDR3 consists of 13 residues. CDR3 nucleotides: TGCGCCAGCAGCCAACACAGGGCATACGAGCAGTACTTC. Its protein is CASSQHRAYEQYF.

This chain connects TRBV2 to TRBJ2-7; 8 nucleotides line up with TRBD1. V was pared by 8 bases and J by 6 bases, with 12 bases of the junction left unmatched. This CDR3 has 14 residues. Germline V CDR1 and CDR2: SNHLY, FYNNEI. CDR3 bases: TGTGCCAGCTTAGGGGTCCCAGGGGGCGCCGAGCAGTACTTC. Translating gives CASLGVPGGAEQYF.

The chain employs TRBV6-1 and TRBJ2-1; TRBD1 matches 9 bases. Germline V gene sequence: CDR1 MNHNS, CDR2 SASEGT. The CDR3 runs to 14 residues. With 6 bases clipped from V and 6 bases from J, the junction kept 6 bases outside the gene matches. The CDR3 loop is CASRWGQGSNEQFF. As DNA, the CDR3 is TGTGCCAGCAGATGGGGACAGGGCTCCAATGAGCAGTTCTTC.

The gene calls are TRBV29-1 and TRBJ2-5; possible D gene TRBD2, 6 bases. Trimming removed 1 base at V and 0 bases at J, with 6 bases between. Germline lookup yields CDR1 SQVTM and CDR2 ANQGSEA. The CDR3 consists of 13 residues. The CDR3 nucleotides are TGCAGCGTTGAAGGGGACTACCAAGAGACCCAGTACTTC. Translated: CSVEGDYQETQYF.

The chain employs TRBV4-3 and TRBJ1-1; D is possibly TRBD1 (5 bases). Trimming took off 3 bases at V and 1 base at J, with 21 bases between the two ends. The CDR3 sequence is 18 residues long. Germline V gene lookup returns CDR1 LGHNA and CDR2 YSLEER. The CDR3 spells CASSHLPPTVFENTEAFF. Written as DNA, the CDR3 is TGCGCCAGCAGCCATCTCCCCCCGACAGTTTTTGAGAACACTGAAGCTTTCTTT.

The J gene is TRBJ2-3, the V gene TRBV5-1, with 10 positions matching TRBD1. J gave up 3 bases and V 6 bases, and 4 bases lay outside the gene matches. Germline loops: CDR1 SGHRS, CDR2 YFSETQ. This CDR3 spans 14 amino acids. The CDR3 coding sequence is TGCGCCAGCACAACGGGACAGGGGACAGATACGCAGTATTTT. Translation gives CASTTGQGTDTQYF.

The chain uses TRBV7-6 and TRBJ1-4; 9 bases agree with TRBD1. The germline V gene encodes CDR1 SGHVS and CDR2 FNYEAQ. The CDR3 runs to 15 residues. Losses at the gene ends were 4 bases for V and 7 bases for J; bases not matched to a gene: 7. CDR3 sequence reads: CASSSYPGQGEKLFF. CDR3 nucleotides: TGTGCCAGCAGCTCCTATCCGGGACAGGGTGAAAAACTGTTTTTT.

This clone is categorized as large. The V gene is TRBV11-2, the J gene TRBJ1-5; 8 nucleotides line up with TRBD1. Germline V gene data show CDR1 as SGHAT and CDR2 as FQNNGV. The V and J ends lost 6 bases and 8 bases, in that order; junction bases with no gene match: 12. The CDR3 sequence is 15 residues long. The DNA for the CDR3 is TGTGCCAGCAGTTATGGGACAGGTCCCCAGGAGCCCCAGCATTTT. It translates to CASSYGTGPQEPQHF.

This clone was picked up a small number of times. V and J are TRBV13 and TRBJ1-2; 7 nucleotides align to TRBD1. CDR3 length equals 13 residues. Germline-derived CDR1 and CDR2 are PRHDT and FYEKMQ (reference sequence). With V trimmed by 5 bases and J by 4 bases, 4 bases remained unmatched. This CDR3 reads CASSHRQGYGYTF. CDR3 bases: TGTGCCAGCAGCCATCGACAGGGCTATGGCTACACCTTC.

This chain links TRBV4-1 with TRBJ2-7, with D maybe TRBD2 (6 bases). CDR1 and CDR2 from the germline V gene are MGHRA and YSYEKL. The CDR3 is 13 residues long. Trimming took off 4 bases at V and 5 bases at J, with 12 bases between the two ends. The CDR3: CASSPGGGDEQYF. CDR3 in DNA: TGCGCCAGCAGCCCTGGGGGAGGCGACGAGCAGTACTTC.

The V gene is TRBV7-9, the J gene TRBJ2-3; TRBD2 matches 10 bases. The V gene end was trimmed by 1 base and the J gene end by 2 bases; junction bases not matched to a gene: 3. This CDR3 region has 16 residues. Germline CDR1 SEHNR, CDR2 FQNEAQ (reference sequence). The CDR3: CASSLVLAGDTDTQYF. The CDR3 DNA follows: TGTGCCAGCAGCTTAGTGCTAGCGGGGGACACAGATACGCAGTATTTT.

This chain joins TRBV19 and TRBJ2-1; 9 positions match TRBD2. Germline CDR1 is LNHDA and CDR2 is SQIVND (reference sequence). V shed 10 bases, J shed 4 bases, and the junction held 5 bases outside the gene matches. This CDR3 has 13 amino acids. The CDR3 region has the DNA TGTGCCACCGGACTAGCGAGGTACAATGAGCAGTTCTTC. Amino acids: CATGLARYNEQFF.

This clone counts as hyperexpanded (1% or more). The CDR3 sequence is CATSRDAQNTDTQYF. As DNA, the CDR3 is TGTGCCACCAGCAGAGACGCACAAAACACAGATACGCAGTATTTT. The genes are TRBV15 and TRBJ2-3; D remains unclear. Germline CDR1 and CDR2: LNHNV and YYDKDF (reference sequence). The V end was cut by 0 bases, the J end by 2 bases, with 9 bases between. This CDR3 comprises 15 residues.

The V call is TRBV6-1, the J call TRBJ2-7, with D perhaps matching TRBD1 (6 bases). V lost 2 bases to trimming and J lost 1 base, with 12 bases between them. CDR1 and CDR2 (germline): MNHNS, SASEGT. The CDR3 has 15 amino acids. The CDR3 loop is CASSEWKGGSYEQYF. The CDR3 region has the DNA TGTGCCAGCAGTGAATGGAAAGGGGGATCCTACGAGCAGTACTTC.

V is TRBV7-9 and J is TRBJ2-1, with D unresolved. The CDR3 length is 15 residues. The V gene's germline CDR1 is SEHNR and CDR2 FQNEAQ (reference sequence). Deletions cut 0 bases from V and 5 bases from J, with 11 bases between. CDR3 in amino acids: CASSLAQPNNNEQFF. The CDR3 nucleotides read TGTGCCAGCAGCTTAGCTCAACCCAACAACAATGAGCAGTTCTTC.

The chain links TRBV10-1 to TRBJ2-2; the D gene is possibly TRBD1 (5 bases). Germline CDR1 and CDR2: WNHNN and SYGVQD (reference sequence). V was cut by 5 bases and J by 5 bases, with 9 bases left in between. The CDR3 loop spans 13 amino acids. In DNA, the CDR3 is TGCGCCAGCAGTTTCGACAGAACCGGGGAGCTGTTTTTT. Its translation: CASSFDRTGELFF.

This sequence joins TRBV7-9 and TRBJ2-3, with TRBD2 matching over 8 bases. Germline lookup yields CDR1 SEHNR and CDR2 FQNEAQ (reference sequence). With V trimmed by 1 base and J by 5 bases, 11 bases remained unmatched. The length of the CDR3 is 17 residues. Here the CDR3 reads CASSLGVNSGVVDTQYF. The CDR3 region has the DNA TGTGCCAGCAGCTTAGGTGTGAATAGCGGGGTTGTAGATACGCAGTATTTT.

As DNA, the CDR3 is TGCGCCAGCTCCTATAGCGGGGGTGGATCCGGCGAGCAGTACTTC. Its protein is CASSYSGGGSGEQYF. The V gene is TRBV5-1, the J gene TRBJ2-7; 9 bases fit TRBD2. V dropped 7 bases and J dropped 6; count of bases not matched to a gene: 14. The germline CDR1 and CDR2 sequences are SGHRS and YFSETQ. The CDR3 extends over 15 amino acids.